Each of the 22 T cell receptor beta chains below was sequenced from the same sample in a study of blood T cells in healthy people across ages. The use of a sample-barcoded 5' primer and a J-beta primer mix characterized a second PCR of about 7 to 12 cycles. One entry per CDR3 protein results from TCRdb running MiXCR on the 5' RACE reads. The sample consists of approximately 700,000 distinct CDR3 sequences, roughly 32% of them appearing once. The material sequenced was blood. All receptors derive from a woman at least 80 years old in good health.

The chain uses TRBV6-2 or TRBV6-3 and TRBJ1-2; the D is unclear. V gave up 2 bases and J gave up 2 bases, with 6 bases separating them. CDR1 and CDR2 (germline): MNHEY, SVGEGT. This CDR3 is built from 13 residues. The CDR3: CASSYSQNYGYTF. CDR3 bases: TGTGCCAGCAGTTACAGCCAGAACTATGGCTACACCTTC.

The rearrangement links TRBV2 to TRBJ1-1, with 7 positions matching TRBD1. J gave up 6 bases and V 2 bases, and 15 bases lay outside the gene matches. From germline, CDR1 is SNHLY and CDR2 FYNNEI. This CDR3 has 17 residues. CDR3 in amino acids: CASSEHTTGMKRAEAFF. In DNA form, the CDR3 reads TGTGCCAGCAGTGAACATACGACAGGGATGAAGAGGGCTGAAGCTTTCTTT.

This clonotype was picked up many times. The genes are TRBV5-8 and TRBJ2-7; D is undetermined. The CDR3 loop spans 12 amino acids. Germline V CDR1 and CDR2: SGHTS, YDEGEE. Trimming cost V 9 bases and J 2 bases, with 12 bases left between them. CDR3 loop: CATRVGPYEQYF. As DNA, the CDR3 is TGTGCCACCCGCGTCGGACCCTACGAGCAGTACTTC.

This clonotype was counted ten times or more. The DNA for the CDR3 is TGTGCCAGCAGCCCCGGGACAGCCATCTACGAGCAGTACTTC. The encoded protein is CASSPGTAIYEQYF. The chain combines TRBV7-6 with TRBJ2-7; 7 bases agree with TRBD1. Germline V CDR1 and CDR2: SGHVS, FNYEAQ. With V trimmed by 5 bases and J by 3 bases, 7 bases remained unmatched. The CDR3 length is 14 residues.

This clonotype was counted a few times. The CDR3 bases are TGCAGTGCTAAAGATGGACAGGGAAGAAATGAAAAACTGTTTTTT. It codes for CSAKDGQGRNEKLFF. The chain is built from TRBV20-1 and TRBJ1-4, with 8 bases identical to TRBD1. The V and J ends lost 4 bases and 5 bases, in that order; junction bases with no gene match: 9. Looked up from germline, CDR1 is DFQATT and CDR2 is SNEGSKA (reference sequence). The CDR3 loop spans 15 amino acids.

Notes on this clonotype: A much larger clone differs from this one at a single base, so this may be a read error. The chain has TRBV15 and TRBJ2-1, with a tentative D call TRBD2 (5 bases). CDR1 and CDR2 from the germline V gene are LNHNV and YYDKDF (reference sequence). The CDR3 sequence is 15 residues long. The CDR3 nucleotides are TGTACCACCACCCTGGTGTCGGAACCGGGGAATGAGCAGTTCTTC. Protein sequence: CTTTLVSEPGNEQFF.

A remark on this clonotype: A much larger clone is a single base away; this may be a read error. The rearrangement uses TRBV20-1 and TRBJ2-1, with D unresolved. Per germline, CDR1 DFQATT and CDR2 SNEGSKA (reference sequence). This CDR3 region has 15 residues. V lost 1 base, J lost 10 bases, and 20 bases lay in between. The CDR3 DNA follows: TGCAGTGCTAGAGGGGCAAGGGTATCAACCTACGAGCAGTTCTTC. This translates into CSARGARVSTYEQFF.

This clonotype has a handful of counts. This sequence joins TRBV2 and TRBJ2-5; TRBD2 might be the D (5 bases). This CDR3 region has 16 residues. The V and J ends lost 0 bases and 0 bases respectively, with 11 bases between them. The germline CDR1 and CDR2 sequences are SNHLY and FYNNEI. CDR3 protein: CASSEARRANQETQYF. CDR3 nucleotide sequence: TGTGCCAGCAGTGAAGCGCGGCGGGCGAACCAAGAGACCCAGTACTTC. The full variable domain, rest sourced from reference TRBV2 and TRBJ2-5, is EPEVTQTPSHQVTQMGQEVILRCVPISNHLYFYWYRQILGQKVEFLVSFYNNEISEKSEIFDDQFSVERPDGSNFTLKIRSTKLEDSAMYFCASSEARRANQETQYFGPGTRLLVL.

The gene calls are TRBV4-2 and TRBJ1-1, with D possibly being TRBD1 (6 bases). This CDR3 has 16 amino acids. Between the trimmed V and J ends, which lost 0 bases and 4 bases, there was a span of 15 bases. Germline lookup yields CDR1 LGHNA and CDR2 YNFKEQ. The CDR3 coding sequence is TGTGCCAGCAGCCAAGATTTCGGCAGGGGAGGCACTGAAGCTTTCTTT. Its translation: CASSQDFGRGGTEAFF.

Many counts were recorded for this clonotype. V usage is TRBV28 and J usage is TRBJ2-1, with D possibly TRBD1 on 6 matching bases. Trimming removed 3 bases at V and 10 bases at J, with 13 bases between. Germline V gene lookup returns CDR1 MDHEN and CDR2 SYDVKM. There are 13 residues in the CDR3. The CDR3 spells CASSFPATGEQFF. Written as DNA, the CDR3 is TGTGCCAGCAGTTTCCCTGCGACAGGAGAGCAGTTCTTC.

The rearrangement links TRBV27 to TRBJ1-1, with no clear D. The CDR3 loop spans 13 amino acids. V lost 2 bases to trimming and J lost 5 bases, with 9 bases between them. Looked up from germline, CDR1 is MNHEY and CDR2 is SMNVEV (reference sequence). DNA for the CDR3: TGTGCCAGCAGTTTAGGGTTTCGGACTGAAGCTTTCTTT. It codes for CASSLGFRTEAFF.

This clonotype showed up many times. This chain links TRBV29-1 with TRBJ2-7; TRBD2 matches at 9 bases. Germline V gene data show CDR1 as SQVTM and CDR2 as ANQGSEA. V shed 0 bases, J shed 6 bases, and the junction held 6 bases outside the gene matches. The CDR3 is 14 amino acids. The CDR3 protein is CSVEDLAGVSEQYF. The CDR3 nucleotides read TGCAGCGTTGAAGATTTAGCGGGGGTAAGCGAGCAGTACTTC.

The chain carries TRBV7-9 and TRBJ1-2; 9 nucleotides align to TRBD1. The V gene's germline CDR1 is SEHNR and CDR2 FQNEAQ (reference sequence). The CDR3 is 15 amino acids. V lost 5 bases to trimming and J lost 2 bases; unmatched junction nucleotides: 6. The CDR3 DNA reads TGTGCCAGCAGCCCTACAGGGGGCGGGAACTATGGCTACACCTTC. It yields the protein CASSPTGGGNYGYTF.

As regards this clonotype: This clone may be a read error of a much larger clone one base away. The genes are TRBV7-2 and TRBJ2-1; 12 bases match TRBD2. This CDR3 comprises 16 residues. Germline lookup yields CDR1 SGHTA and CDR2 FQGNSA. CDR3 nucleotide sequence: TGTGCCGGCAGCCCAGAACTAGCGGGGGGTTACAATGAGCAGTTCTTC. Its translation is CAGSPELAGGYNEQFF. Combining the CDR3 with reference TRBV7-2 and TRBJ2-1 gives the whole variable domain GAGVSQSPSNKVTEKGKDVELRCDPISGHTALYWYRQSLGQGLEFLIYFQGNSAPDKSGLPSDRFSAERTGGSVSTLTIQRTQQEDSAVYLCAGSPELAGGYNEQFFGPGTRLTVL.

This clonotype was detected many times. The V and J genes are TRBV12-3 or TRBV12-4 and TRBJ2-5; D is undetermined. Trimming cost V 8 bases and J 4 bases, with 14 bases left between them. The CDR3 covers 13 residues. CDR3 coding DNA: TGTGCCAGCTTCCTCACGGGCGGAGAGACCCAGTACTTC. Residues: CASFLTGGETQYF.

The rearrangement links TRBV7-3 to TRBJ2-1, with no clear D. This CDR3 is 13 amino acids long. The ends were cut back, 2 bases at V and 10 bases at J, with 12 bases in the middle. Germline-derived CDR1 and CDR2 are SGHTA and FQGTGA. In DNA form, the CDR3 reads TGTGCCAGCAGCTTATTAGTGCGGATGGAGCAGTTCTTC. As protein: CASSLLVRMEQFF.

The chain is built from TRBV20-1 and TRBJ2-3; D is ambiguous. Germline CDR1 DFQATT, CDR2 SNEGSKA (reference sequence). This CDR3 comprises 14 residues. Trimming removed 4 bases from V and 0 bases from J, with 11 bases in between. The CDR3 protein is CSAIDAKSTDTQYF. In DNA form, the CDR3 reads TGCAGTGCTATAGACGCAAAAAGCACAGATACGCAGTATTTT.

This clonotype came up many times. The rearrangement joins TRBV4-3 to TRBJ2-7; D possibly matches TRBD1 or TRBD2 (5 bases each). Per the germline V gene, CDR1 is LGHNA and CDR2 is YSLEER. V was cut by 6 bases and J by 2 bases, with 20 bases left in between. The CDR3 covers 16 residues. The CDR3 protein is CASSRAYSGTPYEQYF. The DNA for the CDR3 is TGCGCCAGCAGTCGCGCCTATAGTGGGACGCCCTACGAGCAGTACTTC.

The chain carries TRBV29-1 and TRBJ2-1; D is uncertain. This CDR3 contains 11 residues. V shed 3 bases and J shed 10 bases, with 10 bases lying between them. In germline, CDR1 is SQVTM, CDR2 ANQGSEA. CDR3 bases: TGCAGCGTTGAGTCACTGCAGGAGCAGTTCTTC. Protein sequence: CSVESLQEQFF.

This clonotype was seen more than once but under ten times. V and J are TRBV21-1 and TRBJ1-3; no check of the table's D call, TRBD1, against the DNA was made. TRBV21-1 is a known pseudogene. The CDR3 has 17 residues. For the CDR3, the DNA is TGTGCCAGCACCTTGGGACAGGGCGGTAAGACTGGAAACACCATATATTTT. It translates to CASTLGQGGKTGNTIYF.

Of note for this clonotype: A much larger clone lies a single base off, so this may be a read error. This sequence joins TRBV18 and TRBJ2-6; the D gene is possibly TRBD1 (6 bases). The length of the CDR3 is 17 residues. Trimming took off 4 bases at V and 2 bases at J, with 15 bases between the two ends. The V gene's germline CDR1 is KGHSH and CDR2 LQKENI. The CDR3: CASSRTAFDAGANVLTF. The CDR3 region has the DNA TGTGCCAGCTCACGGACAGCCTTTGACGCTGGGGCCAACGTCCTGACTTTC.

This clonotype was counted at least ten times. This chain joins TRBV20-1 and TRBJ2-2; TRBD1 matches at 7 bases. V was pared by 2 bases and J by 1 base, with 7 bases of the junction left unmatched. Germline values: CDR1 DFQATT, CDR2 SNEGSKA (reference sequence). CDR3 length: 16 amino acids. CDR3 sequence reads: CSARRIGTENTGELFF. CDR3 DNA: TGCAGTGCTAGAAGGATTGGGACAGAGAACACCGGGGAGCTGTTTTTT.